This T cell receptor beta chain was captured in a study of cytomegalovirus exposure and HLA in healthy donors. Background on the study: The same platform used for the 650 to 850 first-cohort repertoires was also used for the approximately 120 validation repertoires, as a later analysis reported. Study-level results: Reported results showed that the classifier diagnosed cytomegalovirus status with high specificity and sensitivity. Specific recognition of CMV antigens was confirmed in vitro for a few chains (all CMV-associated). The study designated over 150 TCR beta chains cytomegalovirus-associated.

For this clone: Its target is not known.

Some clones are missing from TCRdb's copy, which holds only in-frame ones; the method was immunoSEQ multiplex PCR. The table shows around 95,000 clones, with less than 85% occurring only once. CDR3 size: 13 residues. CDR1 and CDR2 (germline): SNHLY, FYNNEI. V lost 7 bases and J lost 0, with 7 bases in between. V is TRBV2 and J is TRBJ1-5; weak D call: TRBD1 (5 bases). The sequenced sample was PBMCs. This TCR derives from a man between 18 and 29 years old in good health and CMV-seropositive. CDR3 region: CASTRDSNQPQHF. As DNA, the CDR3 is TGTGCCAGCACCAGGGATAGCAATCAGCCCCAGCATTTT.